The present entry profiles one TCR beta chain with its context. This sample is part of a study of blood T cell repertoires in COVID-19. CDR1 and CDR2 (germline): SGHTA, FQGNSA. V lost 8 bases to trimming and J lost 2 bases; unmatched junction nucleotides: 5. This CDR3 has 14 amino acids. The table came from immunoSEQ multiplex PCR; TCRdb's copy has only in-frame clones and leaves some out. Of 200,000 to 250,000 clones in the sample, around 88% were seen once. This chain joins TRBV7-2 and TRBJ2-5; 10 bases are shared with TRBD2. The sequenced sample consisted of PBMCs or T cells enriched from blood (not recorded which). The TCR originated in a woman aged 50 to 60 with acute COVID-19. The CDR3 nucleotides are TGTGCCAGCCGACTAGCGGGCCCACAAGAGACCCAGTACTTC. This translates into CASRLAGPQETQYF.